In this sample, the clone carrying this T cell receptor beta chain turned up many times. Its antigen is unidentified. This specimen belongs to a study of blood T cells in healthy people across ages. Study outcomes and limitations: Older age coincided with a roughly linear decline in TCR beta diversity per million T cells.

Donor samples were obtained from healthy Caucasian individuals from Russia, aged about 6 to 95. In germline, CDR1 is DFQATT, CDR2 SNEGSKA (reference sequence). The CDR3 has 14 residues. Trimming removed 0 bases at V and 3 bases at J, with 10 bases between. A second about 6 to 11 cycle PCR used barcoded and J-beta primers. Unique molecular identifiers of 12 random nucleotides labeled each cDNA. MiXCR was run by TCRdb on the 5' RACE reads, yielding one entry per CDR3 protein. The table has approximately 1.5 million distinct CDR3 sequences, under 55% seen once; the top ten hold about 4%. This chain links TRBV20-1 with TRBJ2-3, with D unresolved. The clonotype comes from a woman younger than 35 in good health. Sequenced: blood. The CDR3 here is CSARDRDSTDTQYF. The CDR3 DNA follows: TGCAGTGCTAGAGATCGCGACTCGACAGATACGCAGTATTTT.